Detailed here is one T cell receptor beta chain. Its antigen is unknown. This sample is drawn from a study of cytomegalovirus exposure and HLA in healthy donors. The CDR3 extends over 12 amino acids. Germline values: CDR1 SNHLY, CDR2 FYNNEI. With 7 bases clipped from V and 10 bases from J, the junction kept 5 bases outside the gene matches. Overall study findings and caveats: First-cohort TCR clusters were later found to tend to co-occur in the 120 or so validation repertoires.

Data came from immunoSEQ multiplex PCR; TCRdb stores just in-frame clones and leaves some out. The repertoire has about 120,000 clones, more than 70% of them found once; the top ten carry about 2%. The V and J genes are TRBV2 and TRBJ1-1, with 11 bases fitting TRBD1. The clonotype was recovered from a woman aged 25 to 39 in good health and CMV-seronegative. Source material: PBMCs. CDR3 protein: CASNGQGAAAFF. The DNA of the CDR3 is TGTGCCAGCAACGGACAGGGGGCGGCAGCTTTCTTT.